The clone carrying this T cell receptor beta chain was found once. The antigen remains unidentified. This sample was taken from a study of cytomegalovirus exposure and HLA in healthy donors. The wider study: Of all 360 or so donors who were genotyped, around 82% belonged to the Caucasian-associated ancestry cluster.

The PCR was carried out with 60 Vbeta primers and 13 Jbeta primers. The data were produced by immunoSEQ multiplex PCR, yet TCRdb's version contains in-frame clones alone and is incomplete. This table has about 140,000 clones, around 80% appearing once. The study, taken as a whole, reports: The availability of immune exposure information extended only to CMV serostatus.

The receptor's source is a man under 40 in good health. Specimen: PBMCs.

CDR3 DNA: TGCGCCAGCAGACCCGAAGCGGGTCCTACGGGGCCCCAGCATTTT. Its translation is CASRPEAGPTGPQHF. The rearrangement uses TRBV10-2 and TRBJ1-5; D remains ambiguous. The CDR3 is 15 residues long. The V and J ends lost 6 bases and 9 bases respectively, with 21 bases between them. Germline V CDR1 and CDR2: WSHSY, SAAADI.